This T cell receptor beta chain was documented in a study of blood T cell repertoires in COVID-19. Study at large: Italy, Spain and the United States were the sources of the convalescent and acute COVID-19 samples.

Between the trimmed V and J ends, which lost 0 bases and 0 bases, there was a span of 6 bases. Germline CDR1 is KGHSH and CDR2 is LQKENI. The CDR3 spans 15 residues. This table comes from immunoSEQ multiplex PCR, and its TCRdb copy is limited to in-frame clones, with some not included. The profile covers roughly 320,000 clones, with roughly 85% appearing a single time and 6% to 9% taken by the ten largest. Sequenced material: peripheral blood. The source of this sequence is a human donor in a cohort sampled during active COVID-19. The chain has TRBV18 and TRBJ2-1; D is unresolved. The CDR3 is CASSPPSSSYNEQFF. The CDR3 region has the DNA TGTGCCAGCTCACCACCGTCTAGCTCCTACAATGAGCAGTTCTTC.